This T cell receptor beta chain originates from a study of T cell responses to AZD1222 COVID-19 vaccine. Repertoires were generated with immunoSEQ multiplex PCR, while TCRdb's copy carries only in-frame clones and drops some. The data hold about 55,000 clones, with approximately 88% observed a single time. This TCR derives from an adult in good health. Sequencing used peripheral blood, obtained on day 0 of AZD1222 vaccination.

CDR3 amino acids: CASSEGVQSSYNEQFF. In nucleotides, the CDR3 is TGTGCCAGCAGCGAGGGGGTTCAAAGCTCCTACAATGAGCAGTTCTTC. The chain is built from TRBV9 and TRBJ2-1; TRBD1 might be the D (6 bases). The CDR3 totals 16 residues. V was trimmed by 3 bases and J by 0 bases, leaving 13 bases between them. The germline V gene encodes CDR1 SGDLS and CDR2 YYNGEE.